This record looks at one TCR beta chain sequence and its context. What this receptor recognizes is not known. There are no base qualities to consult, and no much larger clone falls within one base. Library preparation used the immunoSEQ multiplex PCR assay. As stored in TCRdb, this immuneACCESS dataset retains in-frame rearrangements with V and J assigned. A fraction of the clones does not appear; measured against another copy, unresolved V genes explain less than half of the discrepancy, and the remainder lacks a known reason. Counted in this sample were more than 75,000 clones; 65% to 85% of them appeared once. The top ten hold about 36% of the sample. These data belong to a study of control samples from healthy donors and cancer patients (dated by TCRdb to the early 2020s). V and J are truncated by 3 bases and 0 bases respectively, leaving an intervening sequence of 12 bases. For CDR1 and CDR2, the germline V gene lists MNHEY and SVGAGI. From cysteine to phenylalanine, the CDR3 is 16 amino acids long. The CDR3 DNA has 48 bases and is translated from base 1.

Recombination connected TRBV6-5 to TRBJ2-1; the D match is possibly TRBD1 or TRBD2, with 5 bases aligned in each. The sequence derives from a man in his 70s with lung cancer. Sequenced sample: PBMCs. The nucleotide sequence reads TGTGCCAGCAGTTATCGTGGGGGTGGCTCCTACAATGAGCAGTTCTTC. Translated, this gives CASSYRGGGSYNEQFF.